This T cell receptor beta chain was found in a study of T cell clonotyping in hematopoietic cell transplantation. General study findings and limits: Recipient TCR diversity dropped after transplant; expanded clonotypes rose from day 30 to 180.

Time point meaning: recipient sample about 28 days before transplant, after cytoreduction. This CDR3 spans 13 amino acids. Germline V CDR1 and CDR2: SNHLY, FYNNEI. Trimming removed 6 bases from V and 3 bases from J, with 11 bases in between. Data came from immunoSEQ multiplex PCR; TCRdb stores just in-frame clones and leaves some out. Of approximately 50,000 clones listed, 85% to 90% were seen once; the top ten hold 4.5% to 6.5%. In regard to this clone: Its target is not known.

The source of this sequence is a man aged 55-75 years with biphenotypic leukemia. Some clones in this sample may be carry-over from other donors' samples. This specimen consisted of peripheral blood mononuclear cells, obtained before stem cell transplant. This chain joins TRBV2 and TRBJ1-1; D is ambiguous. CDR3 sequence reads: CASSRTKDTEAFF. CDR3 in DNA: TGTGCCAGCAGCCGAACCAAGGACACTGAAGCTTTCTTT.